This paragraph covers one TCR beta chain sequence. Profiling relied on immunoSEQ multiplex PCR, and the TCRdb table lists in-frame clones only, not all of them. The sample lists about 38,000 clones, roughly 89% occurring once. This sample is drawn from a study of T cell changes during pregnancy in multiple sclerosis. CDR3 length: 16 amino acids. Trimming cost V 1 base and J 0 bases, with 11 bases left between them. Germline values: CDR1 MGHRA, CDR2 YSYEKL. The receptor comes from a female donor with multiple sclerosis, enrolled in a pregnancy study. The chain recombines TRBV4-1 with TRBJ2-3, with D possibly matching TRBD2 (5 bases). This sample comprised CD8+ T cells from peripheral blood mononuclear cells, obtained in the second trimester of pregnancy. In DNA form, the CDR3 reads TGCGCCAGCAGCCAAGGACGGAGGCTTAGCACAGATACGCAGTATTTT. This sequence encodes CASSQGRRLSTDTQYF.